The rows below give T cell receptor beta chains drawn from one sample of a study of glioma-infiltrating T cells. TCRdb called the multiplex PCR reads again in MiXCR, with one record for every CDR3 protein. The sample has over 140,000 distinct CDR3 sequences, about 39% seen once. Material for sequencing was glioma tissue, nonneoplastic brain tissue, or PBMCs (not recorded which). The source is a human donor with low-grade glioma or glioblastoma, undergoing nonglioma brain surgery, or in good health (not recorded which). Both conserved end residues are part of each CDR3. A D gene is named only where the DNA matches it firmly. The listing skips clone size in some rows; elsewhere it reads once, few, many or a size class.

clone_size	v_call	j_call	d_call	cdr3_aa	cdr3_nt
NA	TRBV6-1	TRBJ2-1	TRBD2	CASRVRLAGLNEQFF	TGTGCCAGCAGGGTTAGACTAGCGGGATTGAATGAGCAGTTCTTC
few	TRBV11-3	TRBJ2-7	NA	CASSLGHGMDEQYF	TGTGCCAGCAGCTTAGGGCACGGTATGGACGAGCAGTACTTC
few	TRBV4-1	TRBJ1-2	NA	CASSQTSAYGYTF	TGCGCCAGCAGCCAAACCAGCGCCTATGGCTACACCTTC
NA	TRBV7-3	TRBJ2-1	TRBD2	CASSPYGLAGPNNEQFF	TGTGCCAGCAGCCCCTATGGACTAGCGGGGCCTAACAATGAGCAGTTCTTC
few	TRBV7-2	TRBJ2-5	TRBD1	CASSLEGGGETQYF	TGTGCCAGCAGCTTAGAAGGGGGCGGGGAGACCCAGTACTTC
few	TRBV20-1	TRBJ2-5	NA	CSAIEGIGQETQYF	TGCAGTGCAATAGAGGGAATAGGACAAGAGACCCAGTACTTC
NA	TRBV19	TRBJ2-3	NA	CASSGLSSTDTQYF	TGTGCCAGTAGTGGGCTGTCAAGCACAGATACGCAGTATTTT
NA	TRBV27	TRBJ2-6	TRBD1	CASRVTGQGLTGANVLTF	TGTGCCAGCAGGGTGACTGGACAGGGTTTGACTGGGGCCAACGTCCTGACTTTC
NA	TRBV6-4	TRBJ2-2	TRBD2	CASSEGTSTGELFF	TGTGCCAGCAGTGAAGGGACTAGCACCGGGGAGCTGTTTTTT
many	TRBV27	TRBJ1-5	NA	CASSSYSNQPQHF	TGTGCCAGCAGTTCCTATAGCAATCAGCCCCAGCATTTT
NA	TRBV6-2/TRBV6-3	TRBJ1-5	NA	CASSPKIRQPQHF	TGTGCCAGCAGTCCCAAAATAAGACAGCCCCAGCATTTT
few	TRBV2	TRBJ2-3	TRBD1	CASSEALRTGAILTDTQYF	TGTGCCAGCAGTGAAGCGCTTCGGACAGGCGCCATCCTCACAGATACGCAGTATTTT
NA	TRBV15	TRBJ2-5	NA	CATSRAQKETQYF	TGTGCCACCAGCAGAGCCCAAAAAGAGACCCAGTACTTC
few	TRBV6-1	TRBJ2-3	NA	CASTPRRPGTDTQYF	TGTGCCAGCACCCCCCGGCGCCCGGGCACAGATACGCAGTATTTT
NA	TRBV7-8	TRBJ2-3	NA	CASSLNVRMTDTQYF	TGTGCCAGCAGCTTAAACGTCAGGATGACAGATACGCAGTATTTT
few	TRBV28	TRBJ1-2	NA	CASSLIQANYGYTF	TGTGCCAGCAGTTTAATACAGGCTAACTATGGCTACACCTTC
NA	TRBV30	TRBJ2-5	NA	CAWSVSRTEETQYF	TGTGCCTGGAGTGTTTCCAGGACAGAAGAGACCCAGTACTTC
NA	TRBV6-5	TRBJ2-7	NA	CAIQARGNSEQYF	TGTGCCATTCAAGCGAGAGGGAACAGCGAGCAGTACTTC
few	TRBV6-1	TRBJ2-7	NA	CASSEEGPGGSYEQYF	TGTGCCAGCAGTGAGGAGGGGCCAGGAGGCTCCTACGAGCAGTACTTC
NA	TRBV6-1	TRBJ2-7	NA	CASRSKMGRVKGRQYF	TGTGCCAGCAGATCAAAAATGGGCAGGGTAAAGGGTCGGCAGTACTTC
NA	TRBV27	TRBJ2-1	NA	CASSFGGDEFF	TGTGCCAGCAGTTTTGGAGGCGACGAGTTCTTC
few	TRBV6-1	TRBJ2-1	NA	CASSYSRGLNEQFF	TGTGCCAGCAGTTATTCTAGGGGACTCAATGAGCAGTTCTTC
few	TRBV6-5	TRBJ1-2	TRBD1	CASSYSGTGAYGYTF	TGTGCCAGCAGTTACTCCGGGACAGGGGCCTATGGCTACACCTTC
few	TRBV6-1	TRBJ2-3	NA	CASTSTSSQYF	TGTGCCAGCACCTCGACGAGTTCGCAGTATTTT
NA	TRBV4-1	TRBJ1-1	TRBD1	CASSQAGDRGSTEAFF	TGCGCCAGCAGCCAAGCCGGGGACAGGGGTAGCACTGAAGCTTTCTTT
few	TRBV19	TRBJ2-7	TRBD2	CASSVGLAGGPSYEQYF	TGTGCCAGTAGTGTCGGACTAGCGGGAGGGCCCTCCTACGAGCAGTACTTC
NA	TRBV20-1	TRBJ2-3	NA	CSAPLATHTDTQYF	TGCAGTGCTCCGCTAGCGACCCACACAGATACGCAGTATTTT
few	TRBV7-9	TRBJ2-3	NA	CASREESTDTQYF	TGTGCCAGCAGAGAGGAAAGCACAGATACGCAGTATTTT